This T cell receptor (beta chain) comes out of a study of T-cell reconstitution after alpha-beta-depleted transplantation in children. This clonotype has at least ten counts. Unique molecular identifiers featured in how the TCRbeta library was prepared. TCRdb redid the calling of the PCR reads with MiXCR, one entry per CDR3 protein. The sample yields more than 90,000 distinct CDR3 sequences, roughly 8% seen once. The CDR3 contains 15 residues. In germline, CDR1 is SGHTA, CDR2 FQGNSA. V lost 6 bases to trimming and J lost 1 base, with 16 bases between them. The material was PBMCs from the stem cell graft donor, obtained from the stem cell graft. The sequence came from a human donor who donated a stem cell graft to a child with congenital amegakaryocytic thrombocytopenia. V usage is TRBV7-2 and J usage is TRBJ2-7; no firm D call. CDR3 in amino acids: CASRFSFGGSYEQYF. The CDR3 nucleotides are TGTGCCAGCAGGTTTTCGTTCGGCGGTTCCTACGAGCAGTACTTC.